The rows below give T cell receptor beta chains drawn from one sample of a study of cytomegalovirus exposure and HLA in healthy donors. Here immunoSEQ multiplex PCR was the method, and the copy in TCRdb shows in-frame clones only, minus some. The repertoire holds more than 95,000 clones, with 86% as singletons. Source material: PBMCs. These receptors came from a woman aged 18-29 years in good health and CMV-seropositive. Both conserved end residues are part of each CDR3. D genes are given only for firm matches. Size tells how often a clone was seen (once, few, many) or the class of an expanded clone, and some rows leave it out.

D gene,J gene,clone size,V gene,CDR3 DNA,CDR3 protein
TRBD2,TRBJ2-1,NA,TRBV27,TGTGCCAGCAGTTTTACCACTAGCGTCAATGAGCAGTTCTTC,CASSFTTSVNEQFF
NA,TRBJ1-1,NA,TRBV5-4,TGTGCCAGCAGCTTGGGAGGGAACACTGAAGCTTTCTTT,CASSLGGNTEAFF
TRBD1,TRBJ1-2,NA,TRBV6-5,TGTGCCAGCAGACCCGGAGGGGGCAACTATGGCTACACCTTC,CASRPGGGNYGYTF
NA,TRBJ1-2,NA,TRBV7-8,TGTGCCAGCAGCTTAATCACAGGGTTTGCTGGTGATGGCTACACCTTC,CASSLITGFAGDGYTF
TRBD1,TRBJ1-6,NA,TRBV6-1,TGTGCCAGCAGTGACTGGACAGGGGGCATCAATTCACCCCTCCACTTT,CASSDWTGGINSPLHF
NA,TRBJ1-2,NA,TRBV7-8,TGTGCCAGCAGCCGGGGGGGAACCTATGGCTACACCTTC,CASSRGGTYGYTF
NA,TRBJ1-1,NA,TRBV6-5,TGTGCCAGCTTAGGGCGGGGAAACACTGAAGCTTTCTTT,CASLGRGNTEAFF
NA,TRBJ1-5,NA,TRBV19,TGTGCCAGTAGTGTACAGGGCAGCAATCAGCCCCAGCATTTT,CASSVQGSNQPQHF
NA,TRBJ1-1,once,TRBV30,TGTGCCTGGAGTGTACCCGGAGGGTTCGCTGAAGCTTTCTTT,CAWSVPGGFAEAFF
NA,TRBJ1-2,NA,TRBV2,TGTGCCACCAATACAGGGACCCCCTCCTATGGCTACACCTTC,CATNTGTPSYGYTF
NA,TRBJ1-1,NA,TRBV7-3,TGTGCCAGCAGCTTAACCAGAGGAACTGAAGCTTTCTTT,CASSLTRGTEAFF
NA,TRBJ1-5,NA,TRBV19,TGTGCCATCACTCAGGGGCCCGGTTGGCCCCAGCATTTT,CAITQGPGWPQHF
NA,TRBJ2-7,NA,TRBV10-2,TGCGCCAGCAGTGAGTCGACGGGGGGCGCAGAGGCTACCTACGAGCAGTACTTC,CASSESTGGAEATYEQYF
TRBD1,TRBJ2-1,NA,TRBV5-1,TGCGCCAGCAGCCAGTTGACAGGGTCTCGGGAGCAGTTCTTC,CASSQLTGSREQFF
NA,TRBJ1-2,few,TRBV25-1,TGTGCCAGCAGTGAAGGGACAAGGGGCTACACCTTC,CASSEGTRGYTF
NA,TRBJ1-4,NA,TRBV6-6,TGTGCCAGCAATCGAGGGACTGGTGAAAAACTGTTTTTT,CASNRGTGEKLFF
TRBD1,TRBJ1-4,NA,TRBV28,TGTGCCAGCAGTTTAAATTGGTGGGGACAGGGGCTTAATGAAAAACTGTTTTTT,CASSLNWWGQGLNEKLFF
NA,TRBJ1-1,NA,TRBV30,TGTGCCTGGAGCCCCTTTGTCACTGAAGCTTTCTTT,CAWSPFVTEAFF
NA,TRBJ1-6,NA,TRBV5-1,TGCGCCAGCAGCTTGGCCAGGAATTCACCCCTCCACTTT,CASSLARNSPLHF
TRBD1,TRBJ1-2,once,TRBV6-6,TGTGCCAGCAGTTATCCGGGACAGGGGGCTTACGGCTACACCTTC,CASSYPGQGAYGYTF
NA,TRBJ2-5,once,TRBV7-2,TGTGCCAGCAGCTTACAGTTTCGTGGAGGGGAAGAGACCCAGTACTTC,CASSLQFRGGEETQYF
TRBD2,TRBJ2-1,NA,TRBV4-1,TGCGCCAGCAGCTCTAGACTAGCGGGGGGGCACAATGAGCAGTTCTTC,CASSSRLAGGHNEQFF
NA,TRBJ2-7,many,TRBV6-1,TGTGCCGTCGCCCCACGAGTCGACAGCTCCTACGAGCAGTACTTC,CAVAPRVDSSYEQYF
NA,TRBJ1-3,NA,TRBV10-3,TGTGCCACCTACGCCTCTGGAAACACCATATATTTT,CATYASGNTIYF
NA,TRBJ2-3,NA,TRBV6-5,TGTGCCAGCACCCCGGGACCGGGAGCAGATACGCAGTATTTT,CASTPGPGADTQYF
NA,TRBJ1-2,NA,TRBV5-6,TGTGCCAGCAGCTTGCAATTAGTAGCTAACTATGGCTACACCTTC,CASSLQLVANYGYTF
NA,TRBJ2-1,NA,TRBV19,TGTGCCAGTAGTATTGCCCCGGCGAGGAGCTCCTACAATGAGCAGTTCTTC,CASSIAPARSSYNEQFF
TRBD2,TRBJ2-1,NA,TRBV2,TGTGCCAGCAGTTCGAACTCGGGGGGGTCCTACAATGAGCAGTTCTTC,CASSSNSGGSYNEQFF
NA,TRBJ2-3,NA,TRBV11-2,TGTGCCAGCAGCTCCCCATCATCCACAGATACGCAGTATTTT,CASSSPSSTDTQYF
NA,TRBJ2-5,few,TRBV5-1,TGCGCCAGCAGCCCCAGGGTTCTACACCTCCAAGAGACCCAGTACTTC,CASSPRVLHLQETQYF
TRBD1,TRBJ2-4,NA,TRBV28,TGTGCCAGCAGGTACAGGGGGGTGGTCAAAAACATTCAGTACTTC,CASRYRGVVKNIQYF
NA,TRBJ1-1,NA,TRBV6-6,TGTGCCACCCTTACGGTGAACACTGAAGCTTTCTTT,CATLTVNTEAFF
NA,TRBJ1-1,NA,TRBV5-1,TGCGCCAGCAGCTTGGGAGGGGGAGTCACTGAAGCTTTCTTT,CASSLGGGVTEAFF
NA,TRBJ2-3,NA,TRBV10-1,TGCGCCAGCAGTGAGTCAAGGGGTCGTGCAGATACGCAGTATTTT,CASSESRGRADTQYF
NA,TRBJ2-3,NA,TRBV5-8,TGTGCCAGCAGAACTGGACTCACATCTGTAACAGATACGCAGTATTTT,CASRTGLTSVTDTQYF
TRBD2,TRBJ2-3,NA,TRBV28,TGTGCCAGCAGTTTTCGACTAGCGGGCCTTAGAGATACGCAGTATTTT,CASSFRLAGLRDTQYF
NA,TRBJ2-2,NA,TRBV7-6,TGTGCCAGCAGCTTAATTTCCAGGGCCACCGGGGAGCTGTTTTTT,CASSLISRATGELFF
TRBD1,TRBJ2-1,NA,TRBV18,TGTGCCAGCTCACCCAGGACAGGGGGCCATGATTACAATGAGCAGTTCTTC,CASSPRTGGHDYNEQFF
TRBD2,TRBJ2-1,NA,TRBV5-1,TGCGCCAGCAGCTTGGTGGGACTAGGGTTGAATGAGCAGTTCTTC,CASSLVGLGLNEQFF
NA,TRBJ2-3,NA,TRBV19,TGTGCCAGTAGTATAACGGCTAGCCTCGCAGATACGCAGTATTTT,CASSITASLADTQYF
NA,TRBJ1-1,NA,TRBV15,TGTGCCACCAGCAGAGACAAGAGGAACACTGAAGCTTTCTTT,CATSRDKRNTEAFF
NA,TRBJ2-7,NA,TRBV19,TGTGCCAGTAGAGCCCCCACGGTTAATCCCTACGAGCAGTACTTC,CASRAPTVNPYEQYF
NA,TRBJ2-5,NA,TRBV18,TGTGCCAGCTCACCGTGGGACATTGAAGAGACCCAGTACTTC,CASSPWDIEETQYF
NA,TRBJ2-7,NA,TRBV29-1,TGCAGCGTCGACGGGGACTCTATTCGCGAGCAGTACTTC,CSVDGDSIREQYF
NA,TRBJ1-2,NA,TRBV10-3,TGTGCCATCAGTGGGGACATTACTAACTATGGCTACACCTTC,CAISGDITNYGYTF
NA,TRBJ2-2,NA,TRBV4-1,TGCGCCAGCAGTCGACAGGTCACCGGGGAGCTGTTTTTT,CASSRQVTGELFF
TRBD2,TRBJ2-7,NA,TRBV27,TGTGCCAGTACTAGCGGCTACGAGCAGTACTTC,CASTSGYEQYF
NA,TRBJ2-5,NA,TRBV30,TGTGCCTGGAAACTACAGGACCTCTTGGGTGCGACCCAGTACTTC,CAWKLQDLLGATQYF
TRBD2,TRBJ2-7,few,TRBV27,TGTGCCAGCAGTTTCCTCTCCGGGACTAGGCACTACTTC,CASSFLSGTRHYF
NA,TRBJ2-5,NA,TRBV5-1,TGCGCCAGCAGCTTGGCCGTGGGTATTGGGCTTGAGACCCAGTACTTC,CASSLAVGIGLETQYF
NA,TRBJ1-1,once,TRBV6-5,TGTGCCAGTCGGAGAGGGGGCACTGAAGCTTTCTTT,CASRRGGTEAFF
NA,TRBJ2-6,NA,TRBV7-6,TGTGCCAGCAGCTCAGGTTCTGGGGCCAACGTCCTGACTTTC,CASSSGSGANVLTF
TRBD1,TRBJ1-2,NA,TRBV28,TGTGCCAGCAGCCTGGACAGGGGTGGCTACACCTTC,CASSLDRGGYTF
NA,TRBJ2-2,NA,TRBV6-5,TGTGCCAGCGGCTTTACATCGAACACCGGGGAGCTGTTTTTT,CASGFTSNTGELFF